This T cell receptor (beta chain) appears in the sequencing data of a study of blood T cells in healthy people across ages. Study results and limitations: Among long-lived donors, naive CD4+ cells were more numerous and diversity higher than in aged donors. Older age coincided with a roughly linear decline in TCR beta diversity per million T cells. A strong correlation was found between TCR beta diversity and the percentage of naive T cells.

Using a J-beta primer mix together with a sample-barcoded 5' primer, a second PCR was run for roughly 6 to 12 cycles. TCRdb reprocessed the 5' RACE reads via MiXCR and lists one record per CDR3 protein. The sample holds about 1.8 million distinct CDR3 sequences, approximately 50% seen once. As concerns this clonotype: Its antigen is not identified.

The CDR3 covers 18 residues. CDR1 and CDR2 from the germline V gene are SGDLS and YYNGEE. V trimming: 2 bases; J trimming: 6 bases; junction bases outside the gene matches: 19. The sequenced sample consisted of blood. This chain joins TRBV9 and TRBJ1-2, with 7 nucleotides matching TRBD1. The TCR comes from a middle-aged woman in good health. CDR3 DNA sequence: TGTGCCAGCAGCGTTCTACCACCGACAGGGTCAGGAGCCGATGGCTACACCTTC. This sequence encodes CASSVLPPTGSGADGYTF.